This passage covers 2 T cell receptor beta chains from one sample sequenced in a study of cytomegalovirus exposure and HLA in healthy donors. Use of 60 Vbeta and 13 Jbeta primers characterized the PCR. Assay used: immunoSEQ multiplex PCR; TCRdb lists only in-frame clones, some missing. This table has about 140,000 clones, 75% to 80% appearing once. Sequenced: PBMCs. These receptors were collected from a female donor in good health and CMV-seronegative.

The rearrangement joins TRBV2 to TRBJ2-7; 7 nucleotides align to TRBD2. Looked up from germline, CDR1 is SNHLY and CDR2 is FYNNEI. The CDR3 covers 16 residues. Trimming at V came to 9 bases and at J to 4 bases, leaving 18 bases not matched to a gene. CDR3 sequence: CARPRRGQRGSYEQYF. The CDR3 DNA follows: TGTGCCAGACCCAGACGTGGCCAGCGGGGTAGTTACGAGCAGTACTTC.

The rearrangement links TRBV9 to TRBJ2-5, with a possible D match to TRBD1 (5 bases). This CDR3 comprises 14 residues. Trimming took 0 bases from V and 2 from J, leaving 8 bases between them. Germline V gives CDR1 SGDLS, CDR2 YYNGEE. The CDR3 DNA reads TGTGCCAGCAGCGTAGGGACATTGCAAGAGACCCAGTACTTC. As protein: CASSVGTLQETQYF.